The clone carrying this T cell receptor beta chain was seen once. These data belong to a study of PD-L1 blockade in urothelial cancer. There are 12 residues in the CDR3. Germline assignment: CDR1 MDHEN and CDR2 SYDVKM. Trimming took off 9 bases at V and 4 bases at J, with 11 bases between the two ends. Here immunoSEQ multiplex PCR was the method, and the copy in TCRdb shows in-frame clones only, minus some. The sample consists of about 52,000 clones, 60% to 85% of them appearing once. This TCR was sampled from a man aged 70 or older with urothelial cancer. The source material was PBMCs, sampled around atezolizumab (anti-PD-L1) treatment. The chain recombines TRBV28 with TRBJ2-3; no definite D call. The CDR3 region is CASCSFADTQYF. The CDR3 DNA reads TGTGCCAGTTGCAGTTTTGCAGATACGCAGTATTTT.